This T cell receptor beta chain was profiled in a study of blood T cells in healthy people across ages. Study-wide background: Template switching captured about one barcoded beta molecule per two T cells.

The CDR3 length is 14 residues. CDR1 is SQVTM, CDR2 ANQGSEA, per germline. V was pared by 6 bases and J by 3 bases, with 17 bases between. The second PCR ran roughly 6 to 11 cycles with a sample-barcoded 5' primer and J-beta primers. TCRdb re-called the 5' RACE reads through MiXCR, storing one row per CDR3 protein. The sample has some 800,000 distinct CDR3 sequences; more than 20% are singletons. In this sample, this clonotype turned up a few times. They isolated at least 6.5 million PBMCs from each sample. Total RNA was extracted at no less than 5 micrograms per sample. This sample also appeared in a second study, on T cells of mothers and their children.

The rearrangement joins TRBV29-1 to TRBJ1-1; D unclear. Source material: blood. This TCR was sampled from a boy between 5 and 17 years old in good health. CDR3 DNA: TGCAGCGTCCCCGAAGGCGTATCCTACACTGAAGCTTTCTTT. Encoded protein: CSVPEGVSYTEAFF.